This TCR beta chain is from a study of blood T cells in healthy people across ages. Study-wide points: Measured against age, TCR beta diversity per million T cells decreased in a roughly linear manner.

RNA extraction gave at least 5.5 micrograms of total RNA per sample. Trimming cost V 5 bases and J 9 bases, with 22 bases left between them. The CDR3 contains 15 residues. Germline CDR1 reads SGHVS; CDR2 reads FQNEAQ. Sample-barcoded 5' priming and a J-beta primer mix drove a second PCR of roughly 7 to 11 cycles. MiXCR, applied by TCRdb to the 5' RACE reads, yields one record per CDR3 protein. The sample holds approximately 780,000 distinct CDR3 sequences; roughly 25% are singletons and the top ten take about 3%. With regard to this clonotype: Its target is not known.

These data also formed part of another study, on T cells of mothers and their children.

This TCR was sampled from a boy between 10 and 17 years old in good health. What was sequenced was blood. V and J are TRBV7-8 and TRBJ2-5; D may be TRBD2 (6 bases). As DNA, the CDR3 is TGTGCCAGCAGCACGACGCTAGGAAGCCCGGGGGCCCAGTACTTC. Protein: CASSTTLGSPGAQYF.